Shown below are 24 T cell receptor beta chains from a single sample sequenced in a study of cytomegalovirus exposure and HLA in healthy donors (dated by TCRdb to 2016 to 2017). Library preparation employed the immunoSEQ multiplex PCR assay. The table comes from immuneACCESS by way of TCRdb, which keeps in-frame sequences with V and J called. Part of the clones is missing from these tables; in studies checked, under half for an unresolved V gene and the rest for unknown reasons. In all, the sample holds about 240,000 clones, and more than 75% of those were seen once. The ten largest clones take up 1% to 1.5% of the sample. Input material: PBMCs. Receptor source: a woman aged 25 to 45 in good health and CMV-seropositive.

V gene TRBV5-4 combines with J gene TRBJ2-7; 9 positions agree with TRBD1. CDR3 size: 15 residues. Unmatched junction bases numbered 8, after V lost 0 bases and J lost 7 bases. Germline V gene sequence: CDR1 SGHNT, CDR2 YYREEE (reference sequence). The CDR3 sequence is CASSLGDRALGEQYF. The CDR3 bases are TGTGCCAGCAGCTTGGGGGACAGGGCGTTGGGTGAGCAGTACTTC. The full variable domain, rest sourced from reference TRBV5-4 and TRBJ2-7, is ETGVTQSPTHLIKTRGQQVTLRCSSQSGHNTVSWYQQALGQGPQFIFQYYREEENGRGNFPPRFSGLQFPNYSSELNVNALELDDSALYLCASSLGDRALGEQYFGPGTRLTVT.

The chain links TRBV5-4 to TRBJ2-3, with TRBD2 matching 10 bases. The V gene's germline CDR1 is SGHNT and CDR2 YYREEE (reference sequence). This CDR3 region has 16 residues. After removal of 3 bases from V and 2 bases from J, the junction contained 6 bases not matched to a gene. The CDR3 here is CASSYRTSGYTDTQYF. The CDR3 nucleotides are TGTGCCAGCAGCTATCGGACTAGCGGATACACAGATACGCAGTATTTT.

The V call is TRBV5-1, the J call TRBJ1-2; 7 bases fit TRBD1. Germline V CDR1 and CDR2: SGHRS, YFSETQ. The junction had 3 bases not matched to a gene; V was cut back by 4 bases and J by 3 bases. The CDR3 loop spans 13 amino acids. CDR3 nucleotides: TGCGCCAGCAGCCGACAGGGAGACTATGGCTACACCTTC. This encodes CASSRQGDYGYTF.

The chain combines TRBV30 with TRBJ2-1; weak D call: TRBD1 (5 bases). This CDR3 has 13 amino acids. Germline values: CDR1 GTSNPN, CDR2 SVGIG (reference sequence). The V and J ends lost 7 bases and 6 bases respectively, with 16 bases between them. The CDR3 coding sequence is TGTGCCTTACGCCGTGTGCAGGGCAATGAGCAGTTCTTC. Translation: CALRRVQGNEQFF.

This rearrangement joins TRBV7-9 to TRBJ2-7, with 11 bases lining up with TRBD2. J lost 4 bases, V lost 7 bases, and 6 bases had no gene match. CDR3 length equals 14 residues. Germline CDR1 SEHNR, CDR2 FQNEAQ (reference sequence). As DNA, the CDR3 is TGTGCCAGCACCCTCCTAGCGGGAGGTTACGAGCAGTACTTC. This sequence encodes CASTLLAGGYEQYF.

This chain connects TRBV4-1 to TRBJ2-5, with 11 bases lining up with TRBD2. This CDR3 has 14 amino acids. V trimming: 4 bases; J trimming: 13 bases; junction bases outside the gene matches: 11. Germline lookup yields CDR1 MGHRA and CDR2 YSYEKL. The CDR3 region has the DNA TGCGCCAGCAGCCTCGGGACTAGCGGTCCCGGTCGGTACTTC. Amino acid sequence: CASSLGTSGPGRYF.

The V and J genes are TRBV29-1 and TRBJ2-1; 13 nucleotides match TRBD2. The CDR3 is 17 amino acids. CDR1 SQVTM and CDR2 ANQGSEA come from the germline V gene. V shed 1 base, J shed 2 bases, and the junction held 5 bases outside the gene matches. The CDR3 loop is CSVEVLAGGGPYNEQFF. The CDR3 DNA follows: TGCAGCGTTGAAGTACTAGCGGGAGGGGGGCCCTACAATGAGCAGTTCTTC.

The genes are TRBV10-2 and TRBJ1-3; D is perhaps TRBD1 (5 bases). CDR1 and CDR2 from the germline V gene are WSHSY and SAAADI. V lost 0 bases, J lost 1 base, and 10 bases lay in between. CDR3 length equals 16 residues. The CDR3 nucleotides read TGCGCCAGCAGTGAGTCGTCCCCAGGGTCTGGAAACACCATATATTTT. This gives the protein CASSESSPGSGNTIYF.

The CDR3: CASSFYGQGDEQFF. CDR3 DNA: TGTGCCAGCAGCTTTTACGGACAGGGCGATGAGCAGTTCTTC. The chain combines TRBV7-9 with TRBJ2-1, with TRBD1 matching 8 bases. Trimming cost V 3 bases and J 8 bases; bases outside gene matches: 6. The CDR3 sequence is 14 residues long. Germline values: CDR1 SEHNR, CDR2 FQNEAQ (reference sequence).

The CDR3 DNA sequence: TGTGCCACCAAGGAGCCGATAGATGGCTACACCTTC. This translates into CATKEPIDGYTF. J is TRBJ1-2 and V is TRBV6-5; no reliable D call. CDR3 length: 12 amino acids. Germline values: CDR1 MNHEY, CDR2 SVGAGI. The V end was cut by 10 bases, the J end by 6 bases, with 15 bases between.

The V and J genes are TRBV19 and TRBJ2-7, with 7 bases aligning to TRBD1. This CDR3 region has 13 residues. CDR1 and CDR2 (germline): LNHDA, SQIVND (reference sequence). With V trimmed by 3 bases and J by 4 bases, 3 bases remained unmatched. The CDR3 reads CASSIETGYEQYF. CDR3 bases: TGTGCCAGTAGTATTGAGACAGGGTACGAGCAGTACTTC.

The chain combines TRBV6-1 with TRBJ1-2, with a weak D call TRBD1 (5 bases). The CDR3 loop spans 13 amino acids. V lost 4 bases to trimming and J lost 5 bases, with 11 bases between them. The germline V gene has CDR1 MNHNS and CDR2 SASEGT. The CDR3 DNA is TGTGCCAGCAGTGGGACACTTTATTATGGCTACACCTTC. Translating it yields CASSGTLYYGYTF.

This clone came up a few times. DNA of the CDR3: TGTGCCAGCAGCTCACACTACGAGCAGTACTTC. As protein: CASSSHYEQYF. The genes are TRBV7-9 and TRBJ2-7; D gene ambiguous. Looked up from germline, CDR1 is SEHNR and CDR2 is FQNEAQ (reference sequence). The CDR3 length is 11 residues. Trimming stripped 4 bases from V and 3 bases from J, with 4 bases between. Looking up the rest from reference TRBV7-9 and TRBJ2-7 gives the full variable domain: DTGVSQNPRHKITKRGQNVTFRCDPISEHNRLYWYRQTLGQGPEFLTYFQNEAQLEKSRLLSDRFSAERPKGSFSTLEIQRTEQGDSAMYLCASSSHYEQYFGPGTRLTVT.

The chain couples TRBV6-6 to TRBJ2-7; the match to TRBD2 covers 7 bases. Germline V lookup: CDR1 MNHNY, CDR2 SVGAGI (reference sequence). Unmatched junction bases numbered 6, after V lost 1 base and J lost 0 bases. The CDR3 has 16 residues. CDR3 sequence (DNA): TGTGCCAGCAGTTACTGGGGAGGGGAAAGCTCCTACGAGCAGTACTTC. It yields the protein CASSYWGGESSYEQYF.

The V and J genes are TRBV29-1 and TRBJ1-2; the D gene is possibly TRBD1 (5 bases). The CDR3 consists of 11 residues. The germline V gene has CDR1 SQVTM and CDR2 ANQGSEA. V was pared by 4 bases and J by 13 bases, with 16 bases between. The CDR3 DNA follows: TGCAGCGTTGTTCTCACAGGCTTCCCCACCTTC. Protein product: CSVVLTGFPTF.

The chain uses TRBV11-2 and TRBJ2-1, with D maybe TRBD1 (5 bases). Germline V gene sequence: CDR1 SGHAT, CDR2 FQNNGV. The CDR3 totals 15 residues. The germline V and J ends were trimmed by 7 bases and 4 bases, with 17 bases remaining between them. For the CDR3, the DNA is TGTGCCAGCATCCACATAGACAGACCTTACAATGAGCAGTTCTTC. This sequence encodes CASIHIDRPYNEQFF.

V and J are TRBV27 and TRBJ2-5; 9 nucleotides match TRBD1. The ends lost 6 bases at V and 4 bases at J; junction bases unmatched: 9. The CDR3 sequence is 15 residues long. Germline V gene sequence: CDR1 MNHEY, CDR2 SMNVEV (reference sequence). CDR3 sequence (DNA): TGTGCCAGCAGCCCCGGGACAGGGTTTTCAGAGACCCAGTACTTC. Its protein product is CASSPGTGFSETQYF.

This clone was counted once. The chain carries TRBV28 and TRBJ2-5; D remains unclear. The germline CDR1 and CDR2 sequences are MDHEN and SYDVKM. Trimming cost V 3 bases and J 2 bases, with 7 bases left between them. This CDR3 is 13 amino acids long. As DNA, the CDR3 is TGTGCCAGCAGTTTGTCACGGCAAGAGACCCAGTACTTC. Protein: CASSLSRQETQYF.

The chain carries TRBV28 and TRBJ1-5, with 7 positions matching TRBD1. The junction had 4 bases not matched to a gene; V was cut back by 2 bases and J by 6 bases. CDR3 length equals 14 residues. Germline loops: CDR1 MDHEN, CDR2 SYDVKM. In DNA form, the CDR3 reads TGTGCCAGCAGTTTAGGGACAGTCCCTCAGCCCCAGCATTTT. Translated: CASSLGTVPQPQHF.

This chain uses TRBV7-8 with TRBJ1-2; D is perhaps TRBD1 (5 bases). V lost 1 base to trimming and J lost 3 bases, with 9 bases between them. This CDR3 region has 14 residues. The germline V gene has CDR1 SGHVS and CDR2 FQNEAQ. CDR3 amino acids: CASSLVLQDYGYTF. The CDR3 region has the DNA TGTGCCAGCAGCTTAGTGTTACAGGACTATGGCTACACCTTC. Complete variable domain (other parts from reference TRBV7-8 and TRBJ1-2): GAGVSQSPRYKVAKRGQDVALRCDPISGHVSLFWYQQALGQGPEFLTYFQNEAQLDKSGLPSDRFFAERPEGSVSTLKIQRTQQEDSAVYLCASSLVLQDYGYTFGSGTRLTVV.

V usage is TRBV19 and J usage is TRBJ1-2; tentative D call: TRBD1 (6 bases). V lost 3 bases and J lost 6, with 14 bases in between. Germline V gives CDR1 LNHDA, CDR2 SQIVND (reference sequence). The CDR3 is 14 residues long. The CDR3 loop is CASSMTGETNGYTF. CDR3 coding DNA: TGTGCCAGTAGTATGACAGGCGAGACTAATGGCTACACCTTC.

V is TRBV18 and J is TRBJ1-1, with D tentatively TRBD1 (6 bases). Germline V gives CDR1 KGHSH, CDR2 LQKENI. V shed 6 bases and J shed 1 base, with 9 bases lying between them. CDR3 size: 13 residues. CDR3: CASSTGPNTEAFF. The CDR3 nucleotides are TGTGCCAGCTCGACAGGCCCGAACACTGAAGCTTTCTTT.

V is TRBV28 and J is TRBJ2-7, with 13 positions matching TRBD2. The CDR3 has 15 residues. Per the germline V gene, CDR1 is MDHEN and CDR2 is SYDVKM. V was clipped by 3 bases and J by 5 bases; unmatched bases: 4. The chain's CDR3 is CASSFTGTSGDEQYF. In DNA, the CDR3 is TGTGCCAGCAGTTTTACCGGGACTAGCGGGGACGAGCAGTACTTC.

Relative to its sample, this clone is medium-sized. The chain carries TRBV6-5 and TRBJ2-1; the match to TRBD2 covers 8 bases. This CDR3 region has 14 residues. V dropped 4 bases and J dropped 8; count of bases not matched to a gene: 7. In germline, CDR1 is MNHEY, CDR2 SVGAGI. CDR3 DNA: TGTGCCAGCAGTTCCCGGGAGGGGCTCGATGAGCAGTTCTTC. This translates into CASSSREGLDEQFF.